This TCR beta chain was obtained from a study of cytomegalovirus exposure and HLA in healthy donors. Study context: Early released data had about 85 million unique TCRs, all coming from HLA-typed donors.

PCR involved 60 Vbeta and 13 Jbeta primers. Under the authors' procedure: The count from a later analysis was about 80 million unique TCR beta chains, around 10 million of them shared. The table came from immunoSEQ multiplex PCR; TCRdb's copy has only in-frame clones and leaves some out. V and J calls and clone size are copied from that table; D and trimming were computed from the DNA. Here the sample spans some 140,000 clones, 60% to 85% being singletons. Broader study findings: With high specificity and sensitivity, the classifier reportedly diagnosed cytomegalovirus status.

Germline loops: CDR1 SEHNR, CDR2 FQNEAQ (reference sequence). V was cut by 3 bases and J by 1 base, with 7 bases left in between. This CDR3 is 13 amino acids long. About this clone: The antigen remains unidentified.

The rearrangement joins TRBV7-9 to TRBJ2-7; D remains unclear. The TCR comes from a woman aged 40 to 49 in good health and CMV-seronegative. The sequencing input was PBMCs. The CDR3 loop reads CASSFTESYEQYF. The CDR3 DNA reads TGTGCCAGCAGCTTCACCGAGTCCTACGAGCAGTACTTC.